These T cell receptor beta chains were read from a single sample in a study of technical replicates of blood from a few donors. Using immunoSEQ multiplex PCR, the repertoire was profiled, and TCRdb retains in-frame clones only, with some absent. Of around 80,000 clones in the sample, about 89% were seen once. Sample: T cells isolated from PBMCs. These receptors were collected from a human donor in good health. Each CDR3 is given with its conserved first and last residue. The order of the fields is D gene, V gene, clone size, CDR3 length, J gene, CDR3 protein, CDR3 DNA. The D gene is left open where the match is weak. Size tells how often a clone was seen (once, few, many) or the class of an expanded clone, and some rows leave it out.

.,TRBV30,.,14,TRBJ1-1,CAWSVLGAGTEAFF,TGTGCCTGGAGTGTATTGGGGGCCGGCACTGAAGCTTTCTTT
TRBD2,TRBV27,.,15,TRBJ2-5,CASSETLTSGETQYF,TGTGCCAGCAGCGAAACATTGACTAGCGGAGAGACCCAGTACTTC
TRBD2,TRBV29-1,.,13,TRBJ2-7,CSTGTSGSNEQYF,TGCAGCACCGGGACTAGCGGGAGTAACGAGCAGTACTTC
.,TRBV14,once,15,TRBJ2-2,CASSQFKRATGELFF,TGTGCCAGCAGCCAATTTAAGAGGGCCACCGGGGAGCTGTTTTTT
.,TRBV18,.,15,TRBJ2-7,CASSPQTGRYSEQYF,TGTGCCAGCTCACCACAGACAGGCCGATACTCCGAGCAGTACTTC
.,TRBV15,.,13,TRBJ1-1,CATTVAMNTEAFF,TGTGCCACCACTGTCGCTATGAACACTGAAGCTTTCTTT
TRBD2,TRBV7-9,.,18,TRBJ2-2,CASSLSGRTSGENGELFF,TGTGCCAGCAGCTTATCGGGACGGACTAGCGGGGAGAACGGGGAGCTGTTTTTT
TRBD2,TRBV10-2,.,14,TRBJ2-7,CASIGLAGDYEQYF,TGCGCCAGCATTGGACTAGCGGGCGACTACGAGCAGTACTTC
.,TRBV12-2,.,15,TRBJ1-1,CASRSIRGPNTEAFF,TGTGCAAGTCGCTCCATCAGGGGGCCGAACACTGAAGCTTTCTTT
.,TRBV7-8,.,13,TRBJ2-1,CASSLTSYNEQFF,TGTGCCAGCAGCTTGACTAGCTACAATGAGCAGTTCTTC
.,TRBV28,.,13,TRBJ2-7,CASIEGPSYEQYF,TGTGCCAGCATTGAGGGTCCTTCCTACGAGCAGTACTTC
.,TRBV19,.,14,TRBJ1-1,CASSPRDFYTEAFF,TGTGCCAGTAGTCCTAGGGACTTTTACACTGAAGCTTTCTTT
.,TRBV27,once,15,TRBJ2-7,CASSSTVASLPEQYF,TGTGCCAGCAGTTCGACAGTGGCCTCCCTCCCCGAGCAGTACTTC
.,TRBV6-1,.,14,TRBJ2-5,CASSARDPRETQYF,TGTGCCAGCAGTGCCAGGGATCCCAGAGAGACCCAGTACTTC
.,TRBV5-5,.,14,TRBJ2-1,CASSSYSSYNEQFF,TGTGCCAGCAGCTCCTATAGCTCCTACAATGAGCAGTTCTTC
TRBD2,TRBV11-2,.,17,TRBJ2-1,CASSAYGRAASYNEQFF,TGTGCCAGCAGCGCCTATGGGAGGGCGGCTTCCTACAATGAGCAGTTCTTC
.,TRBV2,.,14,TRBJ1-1,CASGSLRRDTEAFF,TGTGCCAGCGGTAGTTTGAGACGGGACACTGAAGCTTTCTTT
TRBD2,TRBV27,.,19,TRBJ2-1,CASSLYYTGLAGVYNEQFF,TGTGCCAGCAGTCTATATTATACGGGACTAGCGGGAGTCTACAATGAGCAGTTCTTC
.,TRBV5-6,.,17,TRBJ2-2,CASSLGGQGGSTGELFF,TGTGCCAGCAGCTTGGGAGGCCAGGGCGGAAGCACCGGGGAGCTGTTTTTT
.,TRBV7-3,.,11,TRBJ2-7,CASSAQERQYF,TGTGCCAGCAGCGCCCAGGAAAGGCAGTACTTC
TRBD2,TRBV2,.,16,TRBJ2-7,CASSDLGGREDYEQYF,TGTGCCAGCAGTGATCTCGGAGGGCGGGAGGATTACGAGCAGTACTTC
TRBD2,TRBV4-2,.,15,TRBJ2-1,CASSQDSAGGPEQFF,TGTGCCAGCAGCCAAGACTCGGCGGGAGGGCCCGAGCAGTTCTTC
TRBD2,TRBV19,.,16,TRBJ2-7,CASRAQSSGRPYEQYF,TGTGCCAGTAGGGCCCAATCTAGCGGGAGGCCCTACGAGCAGTACTTC
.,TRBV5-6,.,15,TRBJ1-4,CASHRTAAYNEKLFF,TGTGCCAGCCACAGGACGGCAGCCTATAATGAAAAACTGTTTTTT
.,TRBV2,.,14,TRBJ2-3,CASSDLPSADTQYF,TGTGCCAGCAGTGATCTTCCTTCGGCAGATACGCAGTATTTT
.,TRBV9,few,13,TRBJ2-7,CASSVQGRDEQYF,TGTGCCAGCAGCGTTCAGGGTCGCGACGAGCAGTACTTC
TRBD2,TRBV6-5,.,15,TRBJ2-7,CASSHERELSYEQYF,TGTGCCAGCAGTCACGAGCGGGAGTTATCCTACGAGCAGTACTTC
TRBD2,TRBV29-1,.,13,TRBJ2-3,CSVEGGGTDTQYF,TGCAGCGTTGAGGGGGGGGGCACAGATACGCAGTATTTT
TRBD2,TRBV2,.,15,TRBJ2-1,CASSESRGTNNEQFF,TGTGCCAGCAGTGAGTCTCGGGGGACTAACAATGAGCAGTTCTTC